Following are 15 T cell receptor beta chains from one sample sequenced in a study of cytomegalovirus exposure and HLA in healthy donors. Sequencing was performed with immunoSEQ multiplex PCR; in TCRdb, only in-frame clones are kept and a portion is missing. The sample includes about 150,000 clones, over 80% of them seen just once. Sequences were obtained from PBMCs. Receptor source: a man in his late teens or twenties in good health and CMV-seropositive.

This chain uses TRBV6-5 with TRBJ2-7; D is possibly TRBD2 (6 bases). V was cut by 8 bases and J by 2 bases, with 16 bases left in between. This CDR3 has 14 amino acids. Germline-derived CDR1 and CDR2 are MNHEY and SVGAGI. In nucleotides, the CDR3 is TGTGCCAGCTCCGTGGGGGGATACACCTACGAGCAGTACTTC. Translating it yields CASSVGGYTYEQYF.

V is TRBV10-3 and J is TRBJ1-1; D call uncertain. This CDR3 region has 14 residues. Germline V lookup: CDR1 ENHRY, CDR2 SYGVKD. The V gene lost 2 bases and the J gene lost 4 bases, with 11 bases spanning the gap. The CDR3 DNA reads TGTGCCATCAGTGAGCGGGGTAGTGGCACTGAAGCTTTCTTT. Protein product: CAISERGSGTEAFF.

For the CDR3, the DNA is TGCAGTGCTCGACTCTCCTACGAGCAGTACTTC. This translates into CSARLSYEQYF. The J gene is TRBJ2-7, the V gene TRBV20-1, with D unclear. CDR1 and CDR2 from the germline V gene are DFQATT and SNEGSKA (reference sequence). V lost 5 bases and J lost 0, with 5 bases in between. The CDR3 consists of 11 residues.

This chain uses TRBV5-4 with TRBJ1-1; D ambiguous. Germline V gene sequence: CDR1 SGHNT, CDR2 YYREEE (reference sequence). CDR3 size: 16 residues. Deletions cut 4 bases from V and 0 bases from J, with 16 bases between. CDR3 sequence (DNA): TGTGCCAGCAGCGGTGAACACAGCACCTTGAACACTGAAGCTTTCTTT. This codes for CASSGEHSTLNTEAFF.

J is TRBJ2-1 and V is TRBV10-1; D possibly corresponds to TRBD2 (6 bases). V lost 8 bases, J lost 5 bases, and 16 bases lay in between. CDR3 length: 14 amino acids. CDR1 WNHNN and CDR2 SYGVQD come from the germline V gene (reference sequence). CDR3 bases: TGCGCCAGCGGACCCGGGGGAACTAACAATGAGCAGTTCTTC. Translation: CASGPGGTNNEQFF.

This chain joins TRBV21-1 and TRBJ1-1; TRBD1 is the table's D call, not checked against the DNA. TRBV21-1 is a pseudogene. CDR3 length equals 13 residues. CDR3 amino acids: CASLSEGGIEAFF. CDR3 nucleotides: TGTGCCAGCCTAAGTGAAGGGGGAATAGAAGCTTTCTTT.

The chain uses TRBV7-3 and TRBJ2-1, with 7 bases that match TRBD2. The J segment lost 7 bases and the V segment lost 1 base, leaving 4 bases of the junction unmatched. Germline assignment: CDR1 SGHTA and CDR2 FQGTGA. This CDR3 comprises 14 residues. CDR3 in DNA: TGTGCCAGCAGCTTAAGCGGGGGAAAGAATGAGCAGTTCTTC. Amino acids: CASSLSGGKNEQFF.

The rearrangement joins TRBV2 to TRBJ1-2; D is uncertain. Per the germline V gene, CDR1 is SNHLY and CDR2 is FYNNEI. CDR3 size: 15 residues. V lost 3 bases, J lost 4 bases, and 15 bases lay in between. The CDR3 protein is CASSESATTSYGYTF. The CDR3 nucleotides read TGTGCCAGCAGTGAGTCAGCGACCACAAGCTATGGCTACACCTTC.

This clone has only one observation. V is TRBV7-2 and J is TRBJ2-7, with 7 bases that match TRBD1. V gave up 5 bases and J gave up 0 bases; unmatched junction bases: 7. Germline V gene data show CDR1 as SGHTA and CDR2 as FQGNSA. This CDR3 has 15 residues. CDR3 nucleotides: TGTGCCAGCAGCCTTAACCCAGGGGGCTCCTACGAGCAGTACTTC. The encoded protein is CASSLNPGGSYEQYF.

V usage is TRBV6-5 and J usage is TRBJ1-1; D is unresolved. Between the trimmed V and J ends, which lost 2 bases and 5 bases, there was a span of 15 bases. This CDR3 region has 15 residues. Germline CDR1 and CDR2: MNHEY and SVGAGI. The CDR3 nucleotides read TGTGCCAGCAGTTACGTGAGGCCCTTACGGACTGAAGCTTTCTTT. Translated: CASSYVRPLRTEAFF.

This clone was recorded once. The V and J genes are TRBV5-4 and TRBJ1-2; no clear D gene. There are 14 residues in the CDR3. Germline V gene data show CDR1 as SGHNT and CDR2 as YYREEE (reference sequence). Between the trimmed V and J ends, which lost 0 bases and 4 bases, there was a span of 10 bases. The CDR3 nucleotides are TGTGCCAGCAGCTTGGTATCGTCCAGCTATGGCTACACCTTC. Amino acid sequence: CASSLVSSSYGYTF.

The V call is TRBV11-2, the J call TRBJ2-2; 9 bases map to TRBD2. V shed 5 bases and J 7 bases; nucleotides not matched to a gene: 8. The CDR3 sequence is 15 residues long. Germline assignment: CDR1 SGHAT and CDR2 FQNNGV. The CDR3 nucleotides are TGTGCCAGCAGCCGTAGCGGGAGTTTCGGCGGGGAGCTGTTTTTT. Encoded protein: CASSRSGSFGGELFF. Drawing the rest from reference TRBV11-2 and TRBJ2-2, the complete variable domain is EAGVAQSPRYKIIEKRQSVAFWCNPISGHATLYWYQQILGQGPKLLIQFQNNGVVDDSQLPKDRFSAERLKGVDSTLKIQPAKLEDSAVYLCASSRSGSFGGELFFGEGSRLTVL.

The chain joins TRBV28 to TRBJ2-3; 10 bases are shared with TRBD2. J lost 5 bases, V lost 2 bases, and 19 bases had no gene match. Germline V CDR1 and CDR2: MDHEN, SYDVKM. CDR3 length: 20 residues. CDR3 coding DNA: TGTGCCAGCAGTTTAAGGATAAGGACTAGCGGTTCATCGAGGCGAGATACGCAGTATTTT. It is translated as CASSLRIRTSGSSRRDTQYF.

The genes are TRBV27 and TRBJ2-5; 8 bases match TRBD1. J lost 5 bases, V lost 3 bases, and 2 bases had no gene match. The CDR3 loop spans 13 amino acids. Germline loops: CDR1 MNHEY, CDR2 SMNVEV (reference sequence). The CDR3 reads CASSFNRGETQYF. The DNA for the CDR3 is TGTGCCAGCAGTTTCAACAGGGGGGAGACCCAGTACTTC.

V gene TRBV7-9 combines with J gene TRBJ1-5, with D possibly matching TRBD1 (5 bases). With 2 bases removed from V and 3 bases from J, the gap between germline ends came to 8 bases. The CDR3 sequence is 14 residues long. Germline V gene data show CDR1 as SEHNR and CDR2 as FQNEAQ (reference sequence). In DNA, the CDR3 is TGTGCCAGCAGCTTACAGGGTAACAATCAGCCCCAGCATTTT. It yields the protein CASSLQGNNQPQHF.